Listed below are T cell receptor beta chains from one sample, sequenced in a study of human T cells and chemical hapten exposure. TCRdb independently ran MiXCR on the RACE reads; one entry per CDR3 protein. The table shows around 380,000 distinct CDR3 sequences, with 5% to 6.5% occurring only once. Material: whole blood, obtained in connection with sensitization to the hapten diphenylcyclopropenone (DPC). Receptor source: a young woman with alopecia areata. Some clones in this sample may be carry-over from other donors' samples. CDR3s include the opening cysteine and the closing phenylalanine or tryptophan. The order of the fields is D gene, clone size, V gene, J gene, CDR3 protein, CDR3 DNA. A D gene is named only where the DNA matches it firmly. A clone size is listed for some rows: how often the clone was seen (once, few, many), or a class if it is expanded.

>TRBD1|many|TRBV6-2/TRBV6-3|TRBJ2-7
CASTPGGTGKLKQYF
TGTGCCAGCACTCCCGGCGGGACAGGGAAATTGAAGCAGTACTTC
>TRBD1|many|TRBV7-3|TRBJ1-2
CASSKRSPTQQGAGYTF
TGTGCCAGCAGCAAAAGGTCCCCCACCCAGCAGGGGGCTGGCTACACCTTC
>TRBD1|-|TRBV13|TRBJ1-2
CASSVNRGQDGYTF
TGTGCCAGCAGTGTAAACAGGGGGCAGGATGGCTACACCTTC
>-|few|TRBV20-1|TRBJ1-2
CSARAANYGYTF
TGCAGTGCTAGAGCAGCTAACTATGGCTACACCTTC
>-|many|TRBV28|TRBJ1-2
CASSLGNYGYTF
TGTGCCAGCAGTTTGGGAAACTATGGCTACACCTTC
>TRBD1|many|TRBV3-1|TRBJ2-3
CASSPRDRGTDTQYF
TGTGCCAGCAGCCCCCGGGACAGGGGCACAGATACGCAGTATTTT
>TRBD2|few|TRBV5-4|TRBJ2-3
CASSLGPLAGGIDTQYF
TGTGCCAGCAGCTTGGGCCCACTAGCGGGGGGTATAGATACGCAGTATTTT
>TRBD2|few|TRBV5-1|TRBJ2-7
CASSFGYGGVYEQYF
TGCGCCAGCAGCTTCGGTTACGGGGGGGTGTACGAGCAGTACTTC
>-|few|TRBV27|TRBJ2-5
CASSLRQGGTQYF
TGTGCCAGCAGTTTACGGCAGGGAGGGACCCAGTACTTC
>-|few|TRBV12-3/TRBV12-4|TRBJ2-2
CASSFDRPTGELFF
TGTGCCAGCAGTTTCGACAGACCAACCGGGGAGCTGTTTTTT
>-|few|TRBV28|TRBJ2-7
CASSFGLGQSYEQYF
TGTGCCAGCAGTTTTGGTCTCGGACAATCCTACGAGCAGTACTTC
>-|-|TRBV6-5|TRBJ2-7
CATHSSEAYEQYF
TGTGCCACACACTCTTCGGAGGCCTACGAGCAGTACTTC
>-|few|TRBV20-1|TRBJ2-3
CSAPTGDTQYF
TGCAGTGCCCCTACAGGGGATACGCAGTATTTT
>-|-|TRBV7-9|TRBJ2-3
CAGQQAPTDTQYF
TGTGCCGGTCAACAGGCACCCACAGATACGCAGTATTTT
>TRBD2|few|TRBV7-9|TRBJ2-7
CASSLALWTSRGEQYF
TGTGCCAGCAGCTTAGCGCTATGGACTAGTCGAGGGGAGCAGTACTTC
>-|many|TRBV3-1|TRBJ2-6
CASSSRESGANVLTF
TGTGCCAGCAGCTCCAGGGAATCTGGGGCCAACGTCCTGACTTTC
>TRBD2|-|TRBV12-3/TRBV12-4|TRBJ2-1
CASSLAMTAGSYNEQFF
TGTGCCAGCAGTTTAGCGATGACAGCGGGGAGTTACAATGAGCAGTTCTTC
>-|many|TRBV5-4|TRBJ1-2
CASSPGALQLTNYGYTF
TGTGCCAGCAGCCCGGGAGCCCTACAGTTGACTAACTATGGCTACACCTTC
>-|-|TRBV7-2|TRBJ1-1
CASSLVPAGGGTEAFF
TGTGCCAGCAGCTTAGTGCCGGCCGGGGGCGGAACTGAAGCTTTCTTT
>TRBD1|many|TRBV2|TRBJ2-3
CASSRQGRTDTQYF
TGTGCCAGCAGCCGACAGGGGCGGACAGATACGCAGTATTTT
>TRBD2|many|TRBV7-9|TRBJ2-1
CASSLGLAGGPAPSNEQFF
TGTGCCAGCAGCCTTGGACTAGCGGGGGGGCCGGCCCCGTCCAATGAGCAGTTCTTC
>TRBD1|few|TRBV5-1|TRBJ1-1
CASSFGQGGMNTEAFF
TGCGCCAGCAGCTTTGGACAGGGGGGAATGAACACTGAAGCTTTCTTT
>TRBD1|few|TRBV10-3|TRBJ1-3
CAIRDREGDTIYF
TGTGCCATCCGGGACAGGGAAGGGGACACCATATATTTT
>-|few|TRBV7-2|TRBJ1-5
CASIGPDAWPQHF
TGTGCCAGCATAGGGCCTGATGCATGGCCCCAGCATTTT
>TRBD1|-|TRBV4-2|TRBJ1-3
CASSSDRDGNTIYF
TGTGCCAGCAGCTCGGACAGGGATGGAAACACCATATATTTT
>-|-|TRBV12-5|TRBJ1-1
CASGLDGWGSTEAFF
TGTGCTAGTGGTTTGGACGGATGGGGGAGCACTGAAGCTTTCTTT
>-|many|TRBV7-2|TRBJ1-3
CASSLARSRNTIYF
TGTGCCAGCAGCTTGGCCCGTTCTAGAAACACCATATATTTT
>TRBD1|few|TRBV20-1|TRBJ1-6
CSAFGQGNSPLHF
TGCAGTGCTTTCGGACAGGGGAATTCACCCCTCCACTTT
>-|many|TRBV20-1|TRBJ1-5
CSAHTGTNQPQHF
TGCAGTGCTCACACAGGTACAAATCAGCCCCAGCATTTT
>-|-|TRBV4-2|TRBJ2-2
CASSKGGGGRSTGELFF
TGTGCCAGCAGCAAAGGAGGGGGGGGCCGGTCCACCGGGGAGCTGTTTTTT
>-|few|TRBV28|TRBJ1-5
CAVQTVSGFNQPQHF
TGTGCCGTTCAAACGGTGTCAGGGTTCAATCAGCCCCAGCATTTT
>TRBD1|many|TRBV28|TRBJ1-2
CASSAYYRGQEGYTF
TGTGCCAGCAGTGCCTACTACAGGGGGCAGGAAGGCTACACCTTC
>-|few|TRBV4-1|TRBJ1-2
CASSHVDARYGYTF
TGCGCCAGCAGCCACGTGGACGCCCGATATGGCTACACCTTC
>-|-|TRBV6-5|TRBJ2-3
CASSYARVDTQYF
TGTGCCAGCAGTTACGCGCGGGTAGATACGCAGTATTTT
>-|many|TRBV7-2|TRBJ1-1
CASSLAPLDTEAFF
TGTGCCAGCAGCTTAGCCCCCTTGGACACTGAAGCTTTCTTT
>-|-|TRBV6-1|TRBJ1-1
CASFQVYGDAFF
TGTGCCAGCTTCCAGGTTTACGGAGACGCTTTCTTT
>-|-|TRBV6-5|TRBJ1-3
CASRQVTWASGNTIYF
TGTGCCAGCAGACAAGTCACCTGGGCCTCTGGAAACACCATATATTTT
>-|few|TRBV6-2/TRBV6-3|TRBJ1-1
CASRVSGGSTEAFF
TGTGCCAGCAGGGTTTCCGGGGGAAGCACTGAAGCTTTCTTT
>TRBD1|many|TRBV7-9|TRBJ1-2
CASSLEARGSPRYGYTF
TGTGCCAGCAGCTTAGAGGCCAGGGGGTCTCCTCGCTATGGCTACACCTTC
>TRBD2|few|TRBV7-3|TRBJ2-3
CASSWYAGGRDTQYF
TGTGCCAGCAGCTGGTACGCGGGGGGCAGGGATACGCAGTATTTT
>-|many|TRBV7-9|TRBJ1-3
CASSPQSAGNTIYF
TGTGCCAGCAGCCCCCAGTCGGCTGGAAACACCATATATTTT
>-|many|TRBV6-2/TRBV6-3|TRBJ2-4
CASSRSEDIQYF
TGTGCCAGCAGTCGATCCGAAGACATTCAGTACTTC
>-|many|TRBV6-2/TRBV6-3|TRBJ2-7
CASSYVREQYF
TGTGCCAGCAGTTACGTCCGGGAGCAGTACTTC
>-|many|TRBV7-2|TRBJ2-7
CASSLAHEQYF
TGTGCCAGCAGCTTAGCCCACGAGCAGTACTTC
>-|many|TRBV20-1|TRBJ1-1
CSASPGTLDTEAFF
TGCAGTGCTAGTCCCGGGACCCTGGACACTGAAGCTTTCTTT
>TRBD1|many|TRBV4-3|TRBJ2-7
CASSQEAGGSGEQYF
TGCGCCAGCAGCCAAGAGGCAGGGGGATCCGGCGAGCAGTACTTC
>-|many|TRBV28|TRBJ2-7
CASHRQARSYEQYF
TGTGCCAGCCACCGGCAGGCTCGCTCCTACGAGCAGTACTTC
>-|many|TRBV2|TRBJ1-6
CASSEEVKNSPLHF
TGTGCCAGCAGTGAAGAGGTTAAGAATTCACCCCTCCACTTT
>-|-|TRBV3-1|TRBJ1-1
CASSPSFTAYNTEAFF
TGTGCCAGCAGCCCCTCTTTCACGGCTTATAACACTGAAGCTTTCTTT
>TRBD2|-|TRBV11-1|TRBJ2-1
CASSLTGGPGNEQFF
TGTGCCAGCAGCTTAACGGGGGGGCCGGGAAATGAGCAGTTCTTC
>-|many|TRBV5-1|TRBJ1-6
CASSLIGDRIDSPLHF
TGCGCCAGCAGCTTGATTGGGGACCGTATAGATTCACCCCTCCACTTT
>TRBD1|-|TRBV27|TRBJ1-6
CASRDRGSYNSPLHF
TGTGCCAGCAGGGACAGGGGCTCCTATAATTCACCCCTCCACTTT
>-|many|TRBV6-5|TRBJ2-7
CASSSSFRVDYEQYF
TGTGCCAGCAGTTCCTCGTTTAGGGTTGATTACGAGCAGTACTTC
>TRBD1|many|TRBV10-3|TRBJ2-3
CATGQGPDTQYF
TGTGCCACCGGACAGGGCCCAGATACGCAGTATTTT
>TRBD1|-|TRBV12-3/TRBV12-4|TRBJ1-1
CASSLHPGQGKNTEAFF
TGTGCCAGCAGTTTACACCCGGGACAGGGGAAGAACACTGAAGCTTTCTTT
>-|many|TRBV6-5|TRBJ1-5
CASSYGPPNSNQPQHF
TGTGCCAGCAGTTACGGGCCACCGAATAGCAATCAGCCCCAGCATTTT
>-|-|TRBV18|TRBJ2-5
CASSPPGPYQETQYF
TGTGCCAGCTCACCCCCGGGACCTTACCAAGAGACCCAGTACTTC
>TRBD1|many|TRBV18|TRBJ1-4
CASSPQGADEKLFF
TGTGCCAGCTCACCACAGGGGGCAGATGAAAAACTGTTTTTT